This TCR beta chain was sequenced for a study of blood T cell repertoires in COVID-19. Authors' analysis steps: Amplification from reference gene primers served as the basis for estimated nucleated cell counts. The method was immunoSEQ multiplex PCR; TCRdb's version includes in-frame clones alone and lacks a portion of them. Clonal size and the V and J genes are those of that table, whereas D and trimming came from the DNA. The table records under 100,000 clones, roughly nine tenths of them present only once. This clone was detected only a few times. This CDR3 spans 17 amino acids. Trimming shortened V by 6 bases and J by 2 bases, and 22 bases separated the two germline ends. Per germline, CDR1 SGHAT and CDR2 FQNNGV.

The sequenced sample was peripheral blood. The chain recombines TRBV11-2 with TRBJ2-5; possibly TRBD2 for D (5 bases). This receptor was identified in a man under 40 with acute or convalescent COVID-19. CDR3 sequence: CASSHTRLTRWQETQYF. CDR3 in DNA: TGTGCCAGCAGTCACACCCGACTAACTAGGTGGCAAGAGACCCAGTACTTC.